Below are 22 T cell receptor beta chains sequenced from a single sample in a study of cytomegalovirus exposure and HLA in healthy donors. TCRdb keeps only in-frame clones here, not all; method: immunoSEQ multiplex PCR. The sample comprises some 65,000 clones, roughly 96% of which are singletons, and over 2% rests with the top ten. The specimen was PBMCs. Receptors were obtained from a man younger than 35 in good health and CMV-seronegative.

This chain connects TRBV2 to TRBJ2-5, with 12 bases that match TRBD2. Losses at the gene ends were 7 bases for V and 3 bases for J; bases not matched to a gene: 3. CDR3 size: 14 residues. Germline V gene lookup returns CDR1 SNHLY and CDR2 FYNNEI. CDR3 sequence reads: CASTSGRAEETQYF. Written as DNA, the CDR3 is TGTGCCAGCACTAGCGGGAGGGCGGAAGAGACCCAGTACTTC.

This sequence joins TRBV27 and TRBJ2-7, with 12 bases aligning to TRBD1. This CDR3 region has 15 residues. Germline CDR1 is MNHEY and CDR2 is SMNVEV (reference sequence). Germline trimming cut 2 bases from V and 5 bases from J; bases unmatched to any gene: 4. CDR3 coding DNA: TGTGCCAGCAGTTTACCCGGGACAGGGGGCGACGAGCAGTACTTC. Residues: CASSLPGTGGDEQYF.

The V and J genes are TRBV27 and TRBJ1-5; D remains unclear. Trimming pared 0 bases from V and 6 bases from J, leaving 6 bases between. Per the germline V gene, CDR1 is MNHEY and CDR2 is SMNVEV (reference sequence). The CDR3 loop spans 13 amino acids. CDR3 bases: TGTGCCAGCAGTTTATCTCCCGGTCAGCCCCAGCATTTT. Protein product: CASSLSPGQPQHF.

V is TRBV4-1 and J is TRBJ2-7; 10 bases match TRBD1. The CDR3 has 14 amino acids. Trimming removed 4 bases from V and 3 bases from J; junction bases left unmatched: 3. Germline CDR1 and CDR2: MGHRA and YSYEKL. The CDR3 loop is CASSRGTGVYEQYF. The CDR3 region has the DNA TGCGCCAGCAGCCGCGGGACAGGGGTCTACGAGCAGTACTTC.

The CDR3 protein is CASSLQGLVEKLFF. The CDR3 DNA is TGTGCCAGCAGCTTACAGGGGCTGGTTGAAAAACTGTTTTTT. The chain recombines TRBV7-2 with TRBJ1-4; D is possibly TRBD1 (6 bases). This CDR3 has 14 residues. Per the germline V gene, CDR1 is SGHTA and CDR2 is FQGNSA. Trimming left V 2 bases short and J 7 bases short, with 11 bases between.

V usage is TRBV19 and J usage is TRBJ2-7; possible D gene TRBD2, 5 bases. This CDR3 has 15 amino acids. Germline V gives CDR1 LNHDA, CDR2 SQIVND (reference sequence). Trimming stripped 3 bases from V and 0 bases from J, with 12 bases between. The CDR3 loop reads CASSMIRGSSYEQYF. The CDR3 DNA is TGTGCCAGTAGTATGATCCGAGGGAGCTCCTACGAGCAGTACTTC.

The genes are TRBV10-3 and TRBJ2-1; 14 bases match TRBD2. The CDR3 runs 19 residues. CDR1 ENHRY and CDR2 SYGVKD come from the germline V gene. The V segment lost 4 bases and the J segment 5 bases; nucleotides outside the gene matches: 13. The CDR3 DNA follows: TGTGCCATCAGTGCCTTTGCCGGGACTAGCGGGAGCTCGAACAATGAGCAGTTCTTC. Its translation: CAISAFAGTSGSSNNEQFF.

The chain has TRBV6-5 and TRBJ2-5; tentative D call: TRBD2 (6 bases). Germline V CDR1 and CDR2: MNHEY, SVGAGI. Trimming took off 6 bases at V and 2 bases at J, with 13 bases between the two ends. The CDR3 length is 14 residues. The CDR3 DNA sequence: TGTGCCAGCAGCTGGAGGGGCCTACAAGAGACCCAGTACTTC. Translation: CASSWRGLQETQYF.

This clone was observed a single time. The V and J genes are TRBV28 and TRBJ1-6; D perhaps matches TRBD1 (6 bases). Germline loops: CDR1 MDHEN, CDR2 SYDVKM. The CDR3 is 14 amino acids. The germline V and J ends were trimmed by 5 bases and 5 bases, with 10 bases remaining between them. The CDR3 DNA sequence: TGTGCCAGCAGTCCTAACAGGGATAATTCACCCCTCCACTTT. Translated: CASSPNRDNSPLHF. The entire variable domain, with the rest obtained from reference TRBV28 and TRBJ1-6, is as follows: DVKVTQSSRYLVKRTGEKVFLECVQDMDHENMFWYRQDPGLGLRLIYFSYDVKMKEKGDIPEGYSVSREKKERFSLILESASTNQTSMYLCASSPNRDNSPLHFGNGTRLTVT.

This sequence joins TRBV10-3 and TRBJ2-5; 7 bases align to TRBD2. CDR1 is ENHRY, CDR2 SYGVKD, per germline. The trim removed 6 bases at V and 1 base at J, leaving 2 bases unmatched. CDR3 length equals 13 residues. The CDR3, as DNA: TGTGCCATCAGGGTAGCGGGCCAAGAGACCCAGTACTTC. Protein sequence: CAIRVAGQETQYF.

The V gene is TRBV4-1, the J gene TRBJ2-5, with TRBD1 matching over 9 bases. J lost 0 bases, V lost 4 bases, and 6 bases had no gene match. The CDR3 has 16 residues. Germline CDR1 is MGHRA and CDR2 is YSYEKL. CDR3 coding DNA: TGCGCCAGCAGCCTCAGGACAGGGGAGTACCAAGAGACCCAGTACTTC. This sequence encodes CASSLRTGEYQETQYF.

The J gene is TRBJ2-1, the V gene TRBV5-1; D is undetermined. CDR3 length: 16 residues. Germline CDR1 and CDR2: SGHRS and YFSETQ. V shed 3 bases and J shed 2 bases, with 15 bases lying between them. The CDR3 DNA reads as TGCGCCAGCAGCTCCTCGACTTACACACCCTACAATGAGCAGTTCTTC. It encodes CASSSSTYTPYNEQFF.

This clone was observed a single time. This chain joins TRBV30 and TRBJ1-5, with 7 bases identical to TRBD1. Germline-derived CDR1 and CDR2 are GTSNPN and SVGIG (reference sequence). CDR3 length: 13 amino acids. V dropped 7 bases and J dropped 5; count of bases not matched to a gene: 8. Here the CDR3 reads CASASQGDQPQHF. For the CDR3, the DNA is TGTGCCTCAGCCAGTCAGGGGGATCAGCCCCAGCATTTT.

CDR3 sequence: CASTRGGSVYEQYF. CDR3 DNA: TGTGCCAGCACCAGAGGGGGCAGCGTCTACGAGCAGTACTTC. The gene calls are TRBV28 and TRBJ2-7; TRBD1 matches at 7 bases. Germline V lookup: CDR1 MDHEN, CDR2 SYDVKM. Trimming at V came to 7 bases and at J to 3 bases, leaving 9 bases not matched to a gene. The CDR3 covers 14 residues.

The chain uses TRBV18 and TRBJ1-1; no reliable D call. The CDR3 runs to 13 residues. Between the trimmed V and J ends, which lost 2 bases and 0 bases, there was a span of 4 bases. CDR1 and CDR2 from the germline V gene are KGHSH and LQKENI. Here the CDR3 DNA reads TGTGCCAGCTCACCAGAGATGAACACTGAAGCTTTCTTT. This sequence encodes CASSPEMNTEAFF.

This clone came up once. J is TRBJ1-1 and V is TRBV6-6; tentative D call: TRBD1 (6 bases). The CDR3 totals 13 residues. Germline CDR1 is MNHNY and CDR2 is SVGAGI (reference sequence). Trimming removed 2 bases from V and 6 bases from J, with 10 bases in between. As DNA, the CDR3 is TGTGCCAGCAGTTACGGGGGCGGCTCTGAAGCTTTCTTT. It translates to CASSYGGGSEAFF.

This chain uses TRBV9 with TRBJ1-2; D perhaps matches TRBD1 (6 bases). Looked up from germline, CDR1 is SGDLS and CDR2 is YYNGEE. V lost 3 bases and J 2 bases, leaving 14 bases between the germline ends. The CDR3 loop spans 15 amino acids. DNA for the CDR3: TGTGCCAGCAGCGAGAGAGGGGGAATGAACTATGGCTACACCTTC. This codes for CASSERGGMNYGYTF.

This clone was counted once. This chain connects TRBV29-1 to TRBJ1-3, with TRBD1 matching 8 bases. The germline V gene encodes CDR1 SQVTM and CDR2 ANQGSEA. This CDR3 is built from 14 residues. Trimming removed 7 bases from V and 1 base from J; junction bases left unmatched: 6. CDR3 sequence reads: CSADREFSGNTIYF. CDR3 bases: TGCAGCGCGGACAGGGAGTTTTCTGGAAACACCATATATTTT. The whole variable domain, remainder taken from reference TRBV29-1 and TRBJ1-3, is SAVISQKPSRDICQRGTSLTIQCQVDSQVTMMFWYRQQPGQSLTLIATANQGSEATYESGFVIDKFPISRPNLTFSTLTVSNMSPEDSSIYLCSADREFSGNTIYFGEGSWLTVV.

The chain couples TRBV5-4 to TRBJ1-6; 9 positions agree with TRBD1. Looked up from germline, CDR1 is SGHNT and CDR2 is YYREEE (reference sequence). Trimming at V came to 0 bases and at J to 10 bases, leaving 5 bases not matched to a gene. The CDR3 extends over 15 amino acids. The CDR3 bases are TGTGCCAGCAGCTTGGCCGGGGACAGGGACTCACCCCTCCACTTT. It translates to CASSLAGDRDSPLHF.

V usage is TRBV6-1 and J usage is TRBJ1-2, with D unresolved. CDR1 is MNHNS, CDR2 SASEGT, per germline. Trimming stripped 5 bases from V and 8 bases from J, with 12 bases between. The CDR3 totals 12 residues. The CDR3 is CASSSTVRGYTF. CDR3 nucleotides: TGTGCCAGCAGTAGCACTGTTCGGGGCTACACCTTC.

The V and J genes are TRBV11-2 and TRBJ1-6, with D uncertain. V was clipped by 3 bases and J by 3 bases, with 9 bases between them. Germline CDR1 and CDR2: SGHAT and FQNNGV. CDR3 size: 15 residues. The CDR3 loop reads CASSLRPIYNSPLHF. In DNA, the CDR3 is TGTGCCAGCAGCTTGCGGCCTATCTATAATTCACCCCTCCACTTT.

The rearrangement links TRBV9 to TRBJ1-2, with D perhaps matching TRBD1 (6 bases). Germline loops: CDR1 SGDLS, CDR2 YYNGEE. There are 14 residues in the CDR3. Trimming removed 2 bases at V and 4 bases at J, with 12 bases between. CDR3 protein: CASSVTDSFYGYTF. The CDR3 region has the DNA TGTGCCAGCAGCGTTACGGACAGCTTCTATGGCTACACCTTC.